This T cell receptor beta chain was identified in a study of T cell responses to AZD1222 COVID-19 vaccine. Overall study context: The study pooled second doses at about 4 or about 12 weeks. Regarding the study as a whole: Females outnumbered males among donors, who were mostly white British; clonal diversity was possibly underestimated.

About this clone itself: Its antigen remains unidentified.

Repertoires were generated with immunoSEQ multiplex PCR, while TCRdb's copy carries only in-frame clones and drops some. In the table there are 95,000 to 150,000 clones, roughly 90% of which are singletons. This material consisted of peripheral blood, taken on day 0 of AZD1222 vaccination. The TCR was taken from an adult in good health.

The CDR3 loop reads CASSPPPGLAGGLGYNEQFF. The DNA of the CDR3 is TGTGCCAGCAGCCCCCCACCGGGACTAGCGGGGGGGCTGGGTTACAATGAGCAGTTCTTC. This chain connects TRBV9 to TRBJ2-1; 16 bases line up with TRBD2. CDR3 length: 20 residues. CDR1 and CDR2 (germline): SGDLS, YYNGEE. The ends lost 4 bases at V and 4 bases at J; junction bases unmatched: 14. The whole variable domain, remainder taken from reference TRBV9 and TRBJ2-1, is DSGVTQTPKHLITATGQRVTLRCSPRSGDLSVYWYQQSLDQGLQFLIQYYNGEERAKGNILERFSAQQFPDLHSELNLSSLELGDSALYFCASSPPPGLAGGLGYNEQFFGPGTRLTVL.